This TCR beta chain was identified in a study of T-cell memory formation after mild COVID-19. Overall study: Clustering of TCRs was largely donor specific.

The CDR3 contains 14 residues. CDR1 and CDR2 from the germline V gene are SGHRS and YFSETQ. V lost 6 bases and J lost 4, with 15 bases in between. Regarding this clonotype: No antigen is known for it.

One entry per CDR3 protein, called by TCRdb with MiXCR from the 5' RACE reads. Of 430,000 or so distinct CDR3 sequences listed, around 25% are singletons. Findings and limits, study-wide: Contracting CD4+ clones lay largely in CM and EM, with CD8+ ones residing in EMRA.

The genes are TRBV5-1 and TRBJ2-3; D is perhaps TRBD2 (7 bases). The sequencing input was PBMCs or a T cell subset sorted from them (not recorded which). This clonotype was sampled from an adult woman who had mild COVID-19 (a few samples of this study predate the infection). Cell type and time point are not known. CDR3 DNA sequence: TGCGCCAGCAAGGCGGGGGCGTGGGCAGATACGCAGTATTTT. Residues: CASKAGAWADTQYF. The complete variable domain, with remaining parts taken from reference TRBV5-1 and TRBJ2-3, reads KAGVTQTPRYLIKTRGQQVTLSCSPISGHRSVSWYQQTPGQGLQFLFEYFSETQRNKGNFPGRFSGRQFSNSRSEMNVSTLELGDSALYLCASKAGAWADTQYFGPGTRLTVL.